The source of this T cell receptor beta chain is a study of blood T cell repertoires in COVID-19. Study background: Sites across the United States, Italy and Spain contributed samples from acute and convalescent COVID-19. T cells, B-cell-depleted T cells, or PBMCs provided the cDNA or gDNA that served as material.

Authors' processing steps: The authors estimated nucleated cell counts from reference gene primer amplification. Sequenced by immunoSEQ multiplex PCR; TCRdb stores in-frame clones only, minus some. The DNA gave D and trimming, while V, J and clone size come from that table. The sample yields some 150,000 clones, over 75% seen once. Germline V CDR1 and CDR2: LNHDA, SQIVND (reference sequence). Trimming cost V 8 bases and J 9 bases, with 8 bases left between them. This CDR3 is built from 10 residues. Seattle patient enrollment occurred during active infection, with longitudinal follow-up thereafter. The chain recombines TRBV19 with TRBJ1-5; unclear D gene. The sample consisted of peripheral blood. The origin of this receptor is a man aged 55 to 69 with COVID-19, enrolled during active disease. As DNA, the CDR3 is TGTGCCAGTGGTGAGCGGCCCCAGCATTTT. Amino acids: CASGERPQHF.